This TCR beta chain was profiled in a study of quantifying T cell responses using KT2 cells. Study details: TCR alpha and beta constant-region primers primed reverse transcription of RNA. Estimated efficiency of the T4 ligation step was above 8.5% under optimum conditions. Overall study results and limits: KT2 sequence counts showed saturation when very many KT2 cells were spiked in. Counts of KT2 alpha and beta sequences rose linearly with the number of KT2 cells added.

As concerns this clonotype: Its antigen remains unidentified.

An oligo carrying a UMI was ligated to the cDNA 3' end. First-round PCR used four to five cycles and beta primers RC1.1 and RC1.2 covering TRBC1 and TRBC2. TCRdb reprocessed the UMI-ligation and nested PCR reads with MiXCR, giving one entry per CDR3 protein. Among tens of thousands of distinct CDR3 sequences, roughly 8% were seen once, and the ten largest hold 15% to 19%. Unfractionated PBMC were spiked with known numbers of KT2 clone cells. The V gene lost 3 bases and the J gene lost 3 bases, with 8 bases spanning the gap. The CDR3 extends over 13 amino acids. The source is a human donor. Sequenced: PBMCs spiked with cells of the T cell clone KT2. The rearrangement uses TRBV12-3 or TRBV12-4 and TRBJ1-2; D unclear. The CDR3 here is CASSLEQYYGYTF. The CDR3 coding sequence is TGTGCCAGCAGTTTGGAACAGTACTATGGCTACACCTTC.